This T cell receptor beta chain was captured in a study of blood T cell repertoires in COVID-19. Whole-study context: The United States, Italy and Spain were the sources of the acute and convalescent COVID-19 samples. From T cells, B-cell-depleted T cells, or PBMCs came the material, which was cDNA or gDNA.

Original processing methods: Cell counts per sample came from amplifying reference gene primers. Sequencing was performed with immunoSEQ multiplex PCR; in TCRdb, only in-frame clones are kept and a portion is missing. Clone size and the V and J calls come from that table; the DNA yielded D and trimming. The top ten hold 12% of the sample, which has some 200,000 clones, approximately 82% seen once. This clone was seen only a few times. In germline, CDR1 is MNHEY, CDR2 SVGEGT. This CDR3 is 12 amino acids long. V was shortened by 6 bases and J by 4 bases, with 10 bases between the two germline ends. The chain carries TRBV6-2 or TRBV6-3 and TRBJ2-7; D is unclear. The receptor was isolated from a woman between 35 and 50 years old with acute or convalescent COVID-19. Sequenced: peripheral blood. The CDR3 protein is CASSASLYEQYF. The CDR3 DNA sequence: TGTGCCAGCAGCGCTTCCCTATACGAGCAGTACTTC.